This T cell receptor beta chain was sequenced for a study of blood T cell repertoires in COVID-19. Clones were sequenced by immunoSEQ multiplex PCR, and TCRdb holds only the in-frame ones, with some missing. The table has 170,000 or so clones, 85% to 95% seen once. This clonotype was obtained from a man between 45 and 60 years old with acute or convalescent COVID-19. Input material: peripheral blood.

CDR3 residues: CASSLGGMRGLETQYF. Here the CDR3 DNA reads TGTGCCAGCAGCTTAGGCGGGATGAGGGGTTTGGAGACCCAGTACTTC. The chain has TRBV7-2 and TRBJ2-5; D is perhaps TRBD2 (6 bases). Germline CDR1 reads SGHTA; CDR2 reads FQGNSA. The CDR3 extends over 16 amino acids. Trimming pared 1 base from V and 5 bases from J, leaving 17 bases between.